These T cell receptor beta chains were read from a single sample in a study of control samples from healthy donors and cancer patients. Assay: immunoSEQ multiplex PCR; the TCRdb copy retains only in-frame clones and omits some. Seen here are some 130,000 clones, over 85% observed once, and the top ten hold approximately 6%. Sequencing used blood. These receptors all come from a man younger than 30 in good health. CDR3s include the opening cysteine and the closing phenylalanine or tryptophan. Fields, in order: D gene, clone size, V gene, CDR3 length, J gene, CDR3 protein, CDR3 DNA. The D gene is left open where the match is weak. Only part of the rows carry a size: once, few, many, or a class if the clone is expanded.

D: -
size: -
V: TRBV5-4
length: 12
J: TRBJ1-2
CDR3: CASSLAEYGYTF
DNA: TGTGCCAGCAGCTTGGCCGAATATGGCTACACCTTC

D: TRBD1
size: -
V: TRBV9
length: 14
J: TRBJ2-1
CDR3: CASSVVQGADEQFF
DNA: TGTGCCAGCAGCGTAGTACAGGGGGCTGATGAGCAGTTCTTC

D: TRBD1
size: -
V: TRBV6-6
length: 15
J: TRBJ1-5
CDR3: CASSDQGQGGKPQHF
DNA: TGTGCCAGCTCAGACCAGGGACAGGGGGGCAAGCCCCAGCATTTT

D: -
size: -
V: TRBV5-5
length: 13
J: TRBJ2-7
CDR3: CASSFMGRDAQYF
DNA: TGTGCCAGCAGCTTCATGGGTCGAGACGCGCAGTACTTC

D: TRBD1
size: -
V: TRBV7-9
length: 15
J: TRBJ1-4
CDR3: CASSSTGESNEKLFF
DNA: TGTGCCAGCAGCTCTACAGGGGAATCTAATGAAAAACTGTTTTTT

D: -
size: -
V: TRBV7-9
length: 16
J: TRBJ2-3
CDR3: CASSLVPTGSTDTQYF
DNA: TGTGCCAGCAGCTTAGTCCCCACCGGGAGCACAGATACGCAGTATTTT

D: -
size: -
V: TRBV6-1
length: 15
J: TRBJ1-2
CDR3: CASSERWGAMYGYTF
DNA: TGTGCCAGCAGTGAAAGGTGGGGCGCCATGTATGGCTACACCTTC

D: -
size: -
V: TRBV6-7
length: 16
J: TRBJ1-2
CDR3: CASSSRLTRGVYGYTF
DNA: TGTGCCAGCAGTTCAAGACTCACGCGGGGGGTCTATGGCTACACCTTC

D: -
size: -
V: TRBV2
length: 15
J: TRBJ2-7
CDR3: CASSEAPGEAYEQYF
DNA: TGTGCCAGCAGTGAAGCGCCAGGGGAAGCCTACGAGCAGTACTTC

D: -
size: -
V: TRBV9
length: 16
J: TRBJ1-4
CDR3: CASSVAPSGENEKLFF
DNA: TGTGCCAGCAGCGTAGCCCCTTCAGGGGAGAATGAAAAACTGTTTTTT

D: -
size: few
V: TRBV11-2
length: 16
J: TRBJ1-5
CDR3: CASSSGVGDSNQPQHF
DNA: TGTGCCAGCAGCTCGGGTGTAGGTGATTCCAATCAGCCCCAGCATTTT

D: -
size: -
V: TRBV19
length: 13
J: TRBJ1-2
CDR3: CASSIGNTGGYTF
DNA: TGTGCCAGTAGTATTGGGAACACAGGGGGCTACACCTTC

D: TRBD2
size: once
V: TRBV9
length: 13
J: TRBJ2-7
CDR3: CASSVGGTYEQYF
DNA: TGTGCCAGCAGCGTGGGAGGGACCTACGAGCAGTACTTC

D: -
size: once
V: TRBV5-1
length: 15
J: TRBJ1-2
CDR3: CASSATDPVAYGYTF
DNA: TGCGCCAGCAGCGCCACAGATCCTGTAGCCTATGGCTACACCTTC

D: TRBD1
size: -
V: TRBV7-6
length: 14
J: TRBJ2-7
CDR3: CASSLGQRTYEQYF
DNA: TGTGCCAGCAGCTTGGGACAGAGGACCTACGAGCAGTACTTC